The rows below give T cell receptor beta chains drawn from one sample of a study of long-term antiretroviral therapy in people with HIV. The table came from immunoSEQ multiplex PCR; TCRdb's copy has only in-frame clones and leaves some out. This table holds 29,000 or so clones, 94% found once. Sequencing was performed on unsorted PBMCs, taken approximately 7.1 years after starting antiretroviral therapy. The receptors here all came from a man aged 45-65 years with HIV. The CDR3 runs from the conserved cysteine through the conserved F or W. The D gene is left open where the match is weak. Clone size, where shown, is once, few, many, or a class for clones that have expanded.

j_gene,v_gene,d_gene,abundance,CDR3nt,CDR3aa
TRBJ1-1,TRBV29-1,TRBD1,NA,TGCAGCGGGGACAGGGTTTTAGTCACTGAAGCTTTCTTT,CSGDRVLVTEAFF
TRBJ2-3,TRBV30,NA,NA,TGTGCCTGGAGTGACAGGGTAACGGGGAGCACAGATACGCAGTATTTT,CAWSDRVTGSTDTQYF
TRBJ2-7,TRBV5-1,NA,NA,TGCGCCAGCAGCACGGACCGGTACGAGCAGTACTTC,CASSTDRYEQYF
TRBJ2-7,TRBV29-1,TRBD1,NA,TGCAGCGTTGAAAACCCCCGGGACAGGGGGCCCTACGAGCAGTACTTC,CSVENPRDRGPYEQYF
TRBJ1-1,TRBV7-2,NA,NA,TGTGCCAGCAGCTTAGCAGGGGCTGACACTGAAGCTTTCTTT,CASSLAGADTEAFF
TRBJ2-7,TRBV5-1,TRBD2,NA,TGCGCCAGCAGCTTGGGACTAGCTAGCCACGAGCAGTACTTC,CASSLGLASHEQYF
TRBJ1-1,TRBV5-7,NA,NA,TGTGCCAGCAGTCCCGGGACTACCTGGACTGAAGCTTTCTTT,CASSPGTTWTEAFF
TRBJ2-7,TRBV27,NA,NA,TGTGCCAGCAGTTTTATGGGGTCCTACGAGCAGTACTTC,CASSFMGSYEQYF
TRBJ2-3,TRBV2,TRBD2,NA,TGTGCCAGCAGAAAGGAAGGACTAGCGGGGATCACAGATACGCAGTATTTT,CASRKEGLAGITDTQYF
TRBJ1-6,TRBV30,NA,NA,TGTGCCTGGAACGACCCGGGACTGATAAATTCACCCCTCCACTTT,CAWNDPGLINSPLHF
TRBJ2-1,TRBV6-6,NA,once,TGTGCCAGCAGAAGACAGGAGGAGCAGTTCTTC,CASRRQEEQFF
TRBJ2-7,TRBV5-5,NA,once,TGTGCCAGCAGGACAGCCCAGGAAATAGCAGGGGAGCAGTACTTC,CASRTAQEIAGEQYF
TRBJ2-2,TRBV2,NA,NA,TGTGCCAGCAGTGAAGGTACCGGGGAGCTGTTTTTT,CASSEGTGELFF
TRBJ2-7,TRBV4-1,NA,NA,TGCGCCAGCAGCCAAGAAAGAGGTGGCTACGAGCAGTACTTC,CASSQERGGYEQYF
TRBJ2-7,TRBV7-2,TRBD2,NA,TGTGCCAGCAGCTCCCCTGGACTAGCGGCTTACGAGCAGTACTTC,CASSSPGLAAYEQYF
TRBJ1-1,TRBV2,NA,once,TGTGCCAGCATGGGTACGAAAAACACTGAAGCTTTCTTT,CASMGTKNTEAFF
TRBJ1-2,TRBV6-5,TRBD1,NA,TGTGCCAGCAGTTTATATGACAGGGGGCACTACACCTTC,CASSLYDRGHYTF
TRBJ2-7,TRBV6-5,NA,NA,TGTGCCAGCACCTTAGCGTCTAACTCCTACGAGCAGTACTTC,CASTLASNSYEQYF
TRBJ1-3,TRBV7-6,TRBD1,NA,TGTGCCAGCAGCTTAGACAGGGGGACTGGAAACACCATATATTTT,CASSLDRGTGNTIYF
TRBJ2-1,TRBV27,TRBD2,NA,TGTGCCAGCAGCTCTACTAGCGGGGAAGCGAATGAGCAGTTCTTC,CASSSTSGEANEQFF
TRBJ1-3,TRBV19,NA,NA,TGTGCCAGTAGTATAAAAGGTTACTCTGGAAACACCATATATTTT,CASSIKGYSGNTIYF
TRBJ2-3,TRBV6-1,NA,NA,TGTGCCAGCAGTGTGAGGAGGGTCGATACGCAGTATTTT,CASSVRRVDTQYF
TRBJ1-4,TRBV30,TRBD1,once,TGTGCCTGGAGTGTACGAAGGGGGCGGGAAAAACTGTTTTTT,CAWSVRRGREKLFF
TRBJ2-2,TRBV5-1,NA,NA,TGCGCCAGCACCGGGACAATAACGACCGGGGAGCTGTTTTTT,CASTGTITTGELFF
TRBJ2-3,TRBV11-3,TRBD2,NA,TGTGCCAGCAGCTTAAGGCGGGAGATTAGCAAAAGGCATACGCAGTATTTT,CASSLRREISKRHTQYF
TRBJ2-6,TRBV6-1,NA,NA,TGTGCCAGCAAGACCTCTGGGGCCAACGTCCTGACTTTC,CASKTSGANVLTF
TRBJ1-1,TRBV5-1,TRBD1,NA,TGCGCCAGCAGCTTGGCGGGACAGTACACTGAAGCTTTCTTT,CASSLAGQYTEAFF
TRBJ2-2,TRBV6-5,NA,NA,TGTGCCAGCAGTCTCGACCCAACCACCGGGGAGCTGTTTTTT,CASSLDPTTGELFF
TRBJ1-2,TRBV10-3,TRBD1,NA,TGTGCAACCCAGGGGGCGAAGGATTATGGCTACACCTTC,CATQGAKDYGYTF
TRBJ2-3,TRBV11-3,TRBD2,NA,TGTGCCAGCAGCTTAGGGACTAGCGGGATGGATACGCAGTATTTT,CASSLGTSGMDTQYF
TRBJ1-2,TRBV6-6,TRBD1,NA,TGTGCCAGCAGCAAACAGGGACAGGGACGTGGCTACACCTTC,CASSKQGQGRGYTF
TRBJ1-4,TRBV10-3,NA,few,TGTGCCATCAGTGCGTTCGCAGGGGCATATGAAAAACTGTTTTTT,CAISAFAGAYEKLFF
TRBJ1-5,TRBV4-1,TRBD1,NA,TGCGCCAGCAGCCAGACAGGGGGCGCAATCAGGGAGCAGCATTTT,CASSQTGGAIREQHF